This passage covers 8 T cell receptor beta chains from one sample sequenced in a study of cytomegalovirus exposure and HLA in healthy donors. The PCR was carried out with 60 Vbeta primers and 13 Jbeta primers. This table comes from immunoSEQ multiplex PCR, and its TCRdb copy is limited to in-frame clones, with some not included. The table shows around 140,000 clones, with more than 75% occurring only once. The source material was PBMCs. The receptors shown here come from a young woman in good health and CMV-seropositive.

V usage is TRBV4-3 and J usage is TRBJ1-4; 11 bases are shared with TRBD1. The CDR3 consists of 15 residues. Germline lookup yields CDR1 LGHNA and CDR2 YSLEER. J lost 8 bases, V lost 0 bases, and 2 bases had no gene match. The CDR3 bases are TGCGCCAGCAGCCAAGAGGGGACAGGGGGGGAAAAACTGTTTTTT. Amino acid sequence: CASSQEGTGGEKLFF.

V and J are TRBV7-2 and TRBJ1-2; no reliable D call. CDR1 and CDR2 from the germline V gene are SGHTA and FQGNSA. Trimming pared 2 bases from V and 4 bases from J, leaving 11 bases between. The CDR3 covers 14 residues. The CDR3 is CASSLNPGSYGYTF. The CDR3 nucleotides are TGTGCCAGCAGCTTAAATCCAGGAAGCTATGGCTACACCTTC.

The chain couples TRBV2 to TRBJ1-2, with D possibly TRBD1 on 5 matching bases. V was trimmed by 2 bases and J by 2 bases, leaving 12 bases between them. Germline-derived CDR1 and CDR2 are SNHLY and FYNNEI. This CDR3 contains 15 residues. This chain's CDR3 is CASSEWARGNYGYTF. The CDR3 nucleotides are TGTGCCAGCAGTGAATGGGCAAGGGGCAACTATGGCTACACCTTC.

V and J are TRBV5-1 and TRBJ2-1; D gene ambiguous. Looked up from germline, CDR1 is SGHRS and CDR2 is YFSETQ. CDR3 length: 13 residues. V was clipped by 2 bases and J by 5 bases, with 8 bases between them. CDR3 residues: CASSFLPDNEQFF. In DNA, the CDR3 is TGCGCCAGCAGCTTCCTTCCGGACAATGAGCAGTTCTTC.

The chain uses TRBV6-5 and TRBJ1-6; D may be TRBD1 (6 bases). V was clipped by 5 bases and J by 4 bases, with 6 bases between them. Per the germline V gene, CDR1 is MNHEY and CDR2 is SVGAGI. The CDR3 runs to 13 residues. In nucleotides, the CDR3 is TGTGCCAGCAGTACAGGGTATAATTCACCCCTCCACTTT. It specifies CASSTGYNSPLHF.

This clone was seen a handful of times. The gene calls are TRBV29-1 and TRBJ2-1; TRBD1 agrees at 7 bases. The junction had 12 bases not matched to a gene; V was cut back by 7 bases and J by 3 bases. Germline CDR1 and CDR2: SQVTM and ANQGSEA. CDR3 length equals 15 residues. Written as DNA, the CDR3 is TGCAGCGCCGGGGATCTGTCAGGGGGCTACAATGAGCAGTTCTTC. It translates to CSAGDLSGGYNEQFF.

The CDR3 DNA is TGTGCCAGCAGCTTTGGACTAGCGGGGGGTTCCGTCTCCTACGAGCAGTACTTC. Protein sequence: CASSFGLAGGSVSYEQYF. V usage is TRBV5-4 and J usage is TRBJ2-7; TRBD2 matches at 14 bases. Per germline, CDR1 SGHNT and CDR2 YYREEE (reference sequence). J was trimmed by 0 bases and V by 2 bases; bases with no gene match: 7. CDR3 length: 18 amino acids.

This clone was seen once. The CDR3 nucleotides are TGTGCCAGCAGCTTTGAGATCCGCGGATCCAGGGGAACAGCAGGGGGCTACACCTTC. Its translation is CASSFEIRGSRGTAGGYTF. The chain is built from TRBV5-5 and TRBJ1-2, with a possible D match to TRBD1 (6 bases). V was shortened by 2 bases and J by 8 bases, with 31 bases between the two germline ends. The germline V gene has CDR1 SGHKS and CDR2 YYEKEE (reference sequence). The length of the CDR3 is 19 residues.